The rows below give T cell receptor beta chains drawn from one sample of a study of naive and memory T cell subsets. TCRdb re-called the 5' RACE reads with MiXCR, one entry per CDR3 protein. This table has approximately 32,000 distinct CDR3 sequences, over 15% appearing once. These receptors all come from a female donor in good health. Both conserved end residues are part of each CDR3. The order of the fields is J gene, D gene, V gene, clone size, CDR3 DNA, CDR3 protein. The D gene is left open where the match is weak. Size is stated for part of the rows, as once, few or many counts, or as a class when the clone is expanded.

>TRBJ2-3|-|TRBV5-1|-
TGCGCCAGCAGCTTGGCCTCGCGGGGTAGCACAGATACGCAGTATTTT
CASSLASRGSTDTQYF
>TRBJ2-7|-|TRBV20-1|many
TGCAGTGCTAGAGCAGCAGGCCGTACCCAAGTGTACTTC
CSARAAGRTQVYF
>TRBJ2-3|-|TRBV29-1|medium-sized
TGCAGCTCGACCGGTACAGGCACAGATACGCAGTATTTT
CSSTGTGTDTQYF
>TRBJ2-3|-|TRBV29-1|many
TGCAGCGTTGAGGAACGAGATACGCAGTATTTT
CSVEERDTQYF
>TRBJ2-5|TRBD1|TRBV20-1|many
TGCAGTGCTACCGGACAGGGAGCAGAGACCCAGTACTTC
CSATGQGAETQYF
>TRBJ2-7|TRBD2|TRBV5-5|-
TGTGCCAGCAGCTTGGGCGGACTAGCGGGGTGGGAGCAGTACTTC
CASSLGGLAGWEQYF
>TRBJ1-5|-|TRBV20-1|few
TGCAGTGCTAGAGAGGTGGGGAGTGAACATCAGCCCCAGCATTTT
CSAREVGSEHQPQHF
>TRBJ1-1|-|TRBV6-1|-
TGTGCCAGCAGTGAAATCGTGCAGGTGAACACTGAAGCTTTCTTT
CASSEIVQVNTEAFF
>TRBJ1-2|TRBD1|TRBV5-1|-
TGCGCCAGCAGTTTGGAACGACAGGGGAACTATGGCTACACCTTC
CASSLERQGNYGYTF
>TRBJ1-6|-|TRBV20-1|-
TGCAGTGCTAGAGCTGAGCTCCTATTCAATTCACCCCTCCACTTT
CSARAELLFNSPLHF
>TRBJ2-7|TRBD1|TRBV5-1|-
TGCGCCAGCAGCTTGGACCAGGGACAGGGGGCAAGAGAATCCTACGAGCAGTACTTC
CASSLDQGQGARESYEQYF
>TRBJ2-5|-|TRBV5-1|few
TGCGCCAGCAGCTTGACCGGCGGGGGCAGTCAAGAGACCCAGTACTTC
CASSLTGGGSQETQYF
>TRBJ2-5|-|TRBV7-8|-
TGTGCCAGCAGCTTCCAGGCCTCGGGGACCCAGTACTTC
CASSFQASGTQYF
>TRBJ2-1|-|TRBV6-2/TRBV6-3|-
TGTGCCAGCAGTTACTTAGACTACAATGAGCAGTTCTTC
CASSYLDYNEQFF
>TRBJ1-4|-|TRBV18|many
TGTGCCAGCTCACCCTACGCAACTAATGAAAAACTGTTTTTT
CASSPYATNEKLFF
>TRBJ2-1|-|TRBV7-3|-
TGTGCCAGCAGCTTAGTCGGACTAAGCTCCTACAATGAGCAGTTCTTC
CASSLVGLSSYNEQFF
>TRBJ1-5|-|TRBV5-5|-
TGTGCCAGCAGCTTCAAAGGGGGGGGAGGGCGAGATCAGCCCCAGCATTTT
CASSFKGGGGRDQPQHF
>TRBJ1-5|-|TRBV7-6|many
TGTGCCAGCAGCTTAAAGCGGACGTATCAGCCCCAGCATTTT
CASSLKRTYQPQHF
>TRBJ1-2|TRBD1|TRBV29-1|-
TGCAGCGTTCCCGGGACAGGGGGTGGCGACACCTTC
CSVPGTGGGDTF
>TRBJ1-1|-|TRBV7-8|few
TGTGCCAGCAGCCTTAGGACAGCGAACACTGAAGCTTTCTTT
CASSLRTANTEAFF
>TRBJ2-1|TRBD2|TRBV15|few
TGTGCCACCAGCAGAGAGCGGGGGGTTTACAATGAGCAGTTCTTC
CATSRERGVYNEQFF
>TRBJ2-3|TRBD2|TRBV12-3/TRBV12-4|few
TGTGCCAGCAGTTGGACTAGCGGGGGCACAGATACGCAGTATTTT
CASSWTSGGTDTQYF
>TRBJ1-1|-|TRBV20-1|few
TGCAGTGCTAGTAATGAGGGTGTCACTGAAGCTTTCTTT
CSASNEGVTEAFF
>TRBJ2-3|-|TRBV9|-
TGTGCCAGCAGCGTAGGGGATAGCTATACGCAGTATTTT
CASSVGDSYTQYF
>TRBJ2-6|-|TRBV13|-
TGTGCCAGCAGCTTAGAACAGTCTGGGGCCAACGTCCTGACTTTC
CASSLEQSGANVLTF
>TRBJ1-1|TRBD1|TRBV5-1|-
TGCGCCAGCAGCTTAACCTCCGGGACAGGGGTTGGTGAAGCTTTCTTT
CASSLTSGTGVGEAFF
>TRBJ2-5|-|TRBV23-1|many
TGCGCCAGCAGGCGAGCCGGGGAGCGACAAGAGACCCAGTACTTC
CASRRAGERQETQYF
>TRBJ2-3|TRBD2|TRBV15|-
TGTGCCACCAGCAGAGAGGGGGGGGGTGATACGCAGTATTTT
CATSREGGGDTQYF
>TRBJ1-1|-|TRBV6-1|-
TGTGCCAGCGTCTGGCTCGGGGACACTGAAGCTTTCTTT
CASVWLGDTEAFF
>TRBJ1-5|TRBD1|TRBV12-3/TRBV12-4|-
TGTGCCAGCAGTTTTGAGGTTCCCGGGACAGGCTATTATGGCAATCAGCCCCAGCATTTT
CASSFEVPGTGYYGNQPQHF
>TRBJ2-5|-|TRBV6-5|medium-sized
TGTGCCAGCAGTTCCTCCGCCGGTCGGCTAGAGACCCAGTACTTC
CASSSSAGRLETQYF
>TRBJ2-1|-|TRBV20-1|-
TGCAGTGCTAGAAGGGGTCTAAACGATATCTCCTACAATGAGCAGTTCTTC
CSARRGLNDISYNEQFF
>TRBJ1-1|-|TRBV6-5|-
TGTGCCAGCAGTTACTCGATGGGACGGACAGCCGAAGCTTTCTTT
CASSYSMGRTAEAFF
>TRBJ1-5|TRBD1|TRBV5-1|many
TGCGCCAGCAGCCTCGGACAGGGGGCTCAGCCCCAGCATTTT
CASSLGQGAQPQHF
>TRBJ1-3|-|TRBV6-5|-
TGTGCCAGCAGTTACTCGGGGGAATTAAGCTCTGGAAACACCATATATTTT
CASSYSGELSSGNTIYF
>TRBJ2-2|-|TRBV6-4|large
TGTGCCAGCAGTGACTCCCTGACATACAGCACCGGGGAGCTGTTTTTT
CASSDSLTYSTGELFF
>TRBJ2-1|TRBD1|TRBV27|many
TGTGCCAGCAGTCCCTGGACAGGGACCTACAATGAGCAGTTCTTC
CASSPWTGTYNEQFF
>TRBJ2-7|-|TRBV6-4|-
TGTGCCAGCAGTGATTTAGAGAAGCTCAATTCTGGGGGACCTTACGAGCAGTACTTC
CASSDLEKLNSGGPYEQYF
>TRBJ2-7|TRBD1|TRBV20-1|many
TGCAGTGCCCAGCCAACGGGACAGGAGTACTACGAGCAGTACTTC
CSAQPTGQEYYEQYF
>TRBJ2-7|TRBD1|TRBV29-1|few
TGCAGCGTTAGCGACAGGGGGAACCCCTACGAGCAGTACTTC
CSVSDRGNPYEQYF
>TRBJ2-3|TRBD2|TRBV20-1|many
TGCAGTGCTCCTAGCGGGGGGGCGCCTACGCAGTATTTT
CSAPSGGAPTQYF
>TRBJ2-5|-|TRBV15|-
TGTGCCACCAGCCAACGGTGGGAGACCCAGTACTTC
CATSQRWETQYF
>TRBJ1-1|-|TRBV7-2|-
TGTGCCAGCAGCCTAGGAGGGGGGAACACTGAAGCTTTCTTT
CASSLGGGNTEAFF
>TRBJ2-2|-|TRBV5-1|-
TGCGCCAGCAGCTTGACAGGGATGAACACCGGGGAGCTGTTTTTT
CASSLTGMNTGELFF
>TRBJ2-7|-|TRBV5-1|many
TGCGCCAGCAGCTACAGTTCGGCGTTCTACGAGCAGTACTTC
CASSYSSAFYEQYF
>TRBJ1-4|-|TRBV6-5|few
TGTGCCAGCAGGCCTGGGACGACAACTAATGAAAAACTGTTTTTT
CASRPGTTTNEKLFF
>TRBJ2-3|-|TRBV9|many
TGTGCCAGCAGTTCAGGGGTTTCTAGCACAGATACGCAGTATTTT
CASSSGVSSTDTQYF
>TRBJ1-1|-|TRBV6-5|few
TGTGCCAGCAGTCCCTCGGGTGGATCCCCCACTGAAGCTTTCTTT
CASSPSGGSPTEAFF
>TRBJ2-7|TRBD1|TRBV5-6|few
TGTGCCAGCAGCGCGGACGGGGGACAGGGGGCGAGGTCCTACGAGCAGTACTTC
CASSADGGQGARSYEQYF